Presented here are 2 T cell receptor beta chains from one specimen sequenced in a study of T cell responses to AZD1222 COVID-19 vaccine (dated by TCRdb to 2020 to 2022). The protocol used for the library was the immunoSEQ multiplex PCR assay. The source is immuneACCESS, and TCRdb retained only in-frame sequences with V and J called. Part of the clones is not carried over; for the studies checked, unresolved V genes explain less than half of this, and the remainder is unexplained. Within this sample are over 130,000 clones, with approximately 87% of them counted one time only. The ten largest account for approximately 1.8% of the sample. According to the study, the label for this sample's time point signals: about 28 days (+/-7) after the second vaccine dose. This specimen was peripheral blood, taken 28 days after the second AZD1222 dose. Receptors originate from an adult who received the AZD1222 COVID-19 vaccine.

The V gene is TRBV19, the J gene TRBJ1-2; D is possibly TRBD1 (6 bases). V was pared by 3 bases and J by 10 bases, with 15 bases between. The CDR3 extends over 13 amino acids. CDR1 LNHDA and CDR2 SQIVND come from the germline V gene (reference sequence). In nucleotides, the CDR3 is TGTGCCAGTAGTATTTCGGCAGGGGTCGTCTACACCTTC. It translates to CASSISAGVVYTF.

This clone was seen only a few times. This chain connects TRBV19 to TRBJ2-7; 11 nucleotides match TRBD2. There are 15 residues in the CDR3. The V gene end was trimmed by 4 bases and the J gene end by 4 bases; junction bases not matched to a gene: 6. Germline V gene sequence: CDR1 LNHDA, CDR2 SQIVND (reference sequence). CDR3 sequence (DNA): TGTGCCAGTAGTACCCCTAGCGGGAGGATATACGAGCAGTACTTC. Residues: CASSTPSGRIYEQYF.